This T cell receptor (beta chain) originates from a study of cytomegalovirus exposure and HLA in healthy donors. Primers included in the PCR were 60 Vbeta and 13 Jbeta primers. Libraries were prepared by immunoSEQ multiplex PCR; TCRdb keeps only in-frame clonotypes and omits some of them. Counted here are roughly 120,000 clones, about 80% occurring once; the ten biggest clones make up 25% to 35%. For this clone: What it binds is unknown.

Trimming shortened V by 3 bases and J by 14 bases, and 14 bases separated the two germline ends. The CDR3 extends over 13 amino acids. CDR1 MRHNA and CDR2 SNTAGT come from the germline V gene. General observations from the study: Previous analysis showed most TCR beta V segments were productive about 87% or about 30% of the time. What TCR beta sequences reportedly achieved was accurate prediction of HLA-A and HLA-B alleles in most subjects.

The genes are TRBV6-4 and TRBJ1-6; D is perhaps TRBD1 (6 bases). This TCR came from a man between 60 and 75 years old in good health and CMV-seropositive. Sequenced sample: PBMCs. The DNA for the CDR3 is TGTGCCAGCAGTGAGACAGGCCGGGGTACCCTCCACTTT. Translation gives CASSETGRGTLHF.